A selection of T cell receptor beta chains follows, all from one sample in a study of blood T cells in healthy people across ages. TCRdb used MiXCR to reprocess the 5' RACE reads, holding one entry per CDR3 protein. Here the sample spans 650,000 to 1,000,000 distinct CDR3 sequences, roughly 34% being singletons. What was sequenced was blood. These receptors were obtained from a man aged 18 to 30 in good health. Each CDR3 is given with its conserved first and last residue.

>TRBJ1-2|TRBV7-2
CASSGQAVADISYTF
>TRBJ2-2|TRBV12-3/TRBV12-4
CASSFDWTGDYTGELFF
>TRBJ2-4|TRBV3-1
CASSQPGTTGDIQYF
>TRBJ2-5|TRBV27
CASSLGRVLETQYF
>NA|TRBV20-1
CSASSFGGGAYNEQYF
>TRBJ2-3|TRBV6-4
CASSERAGGGDTQYF
>TRBJ1-6|TRBV12-3/TRBV12-4
CASRTKKLGGQINSPLHF
>TRBJ2-5|TRBV5-5
CASSLEAGRMEQYF
>TRBJ2-1|TRBV27
CASSPSGLAGPFYNEQFF
>TRBJ2-5|TRBV14
CASSQGLRPETQYF
>TRBJ1-1|TRBV2
CASAPGTGETEAFF
>TRBJ2-7|TRBV5-6
CASSPSRDSRYEQYF
>TRBJ2-5|TRBV20-1
CSAISTQETQYF
>TRBJ1-5|TRBV12-3/TRBV12-4
CASSLEGGHSNQPQHF
>TRBJ1-5|TRBV20-1
CSASDEGRRYSNQPQHF
>TRBJ1-2|TRBV6-5
CARSYTGHYGYTF
>TRBJ1-6|TRBV4-3
CASSRWTEDNSPPHF
>TRBJ1-2|TRBV6-2/TRBV6-3
CASSYSRGSGYGYTF
>TRBJ1-2|TRBV12-3/TRBV12-4
CASSYPTGASNYGYTF
>TRBJ1-3|TRBV27
CASSTGRTSSGNTIYF
>TRBJ2-5|TRBV7-9
CASRPKWGQGQETQYF
>TRBJ2-1|TRBV7-3
CASSFDRTGYEQFF
>TRBJ2-5|TRBV6-1
CASSEAEETQYF
>TRBJ2-1|TRBV6-2/TRBV6-3
CASSYSTSGGNNGQFF
>TRBJ1-4|TRBV12-3/TRBV12-4
CASSSDRTFNEKLFF
>TRBJ1-2|TRBV25-1
CASRSHNYGYTF
>TRBJ1-1|TRBV25-1
CASSESLWGEAFF
>NA|TRBV4-3
CASSQGHLEQETQFF
>TRBJ2-3|TRBV29-1
CSVRQGGTDTQYF
>TRBJ2-1|TRBV4-3
CASSQGPSGGKSSYNEQFF
>TRBJ1-2|TRBV14
CASRPTDNYGYTF
>TRBJ1-2|TRBV7-9
CASSLPNSDGYTF
>TRBJ1-1|TRBV20-1
CSARRAGRSTEAFF
>TRBJ1-2|TRBV9
CASRKGYGYTF
>TRBJ1-5|TRBV20-1
CSARDTGNWGQPQHF
>TRBJ2-5|TRBV7-2
CASSVEGASETQYF
>TRBJ2-5|TRBV20-1
CSAELGDEQYF
>TRBJ2-4|TRBV12-3/TRBV12-4
CASSLGTGGVKNIQYF
>TRBJ2-5|TRBV29-1
CSTTGGGTQETQYF
>TRBJ1-5|TRBV7-2
CASSFSDNSNQPQHF
>TRBJ1-5|TRBV7-9
CASSLGTQPQHF
>TRBJ2-1|TRBV29-1
CSVEAGTGDSEQFF
>TRBJ2-1|TRBV20-1
CSATTIGTSGDEQFF
>TRBJ2-2|TRBV29-1
CSVLDRGVTGELFF